This T cell receptor (delta chain) was identified in a study of Vδ1+ human thymocytes. Sequences come from RNA converted to cDNA by reverse transcription. Multiplex PCR used pooled V-gene forward primers and a constant-region reverse primer to amplify CDR3s. TCRdb repeated clone calling on the multiplex PCR reads with CATT. The sample includes around 19,000 delta-chain clones, roughly 8% seen only once; the top ten take over 0.75%. Study observations and caveats: Thymic TRG and TRD repertoires appeared highly polyclonal.

Sorted Vdelta1+ thymocytes were 98% to 99.6% pure. The germline V gene has CDR1 NSMFDY and CDR2 ISSIKDK. CDR3 length: 13 amino acids. V was clipped by 5 bases and J by 1 base, with 12 bases between them. Concerning this clone itself: Its antigen is undetermined.

Sequencing was done on a sample of Vdelta1+ gamma-delta thymocytes from the thymus. Regarding subset: FACS-sorted CD3+ TCRalphabeta- TCRVdelta1+ TCRVdelta2- thymocytes. The chain couples TRAV29/DV5 to TRDJ1; no firm D call. The clonotype originates from a child younger than two who had congenital heart surgery. In DNA form, the CDR3 reads TGTGCAGCTAGGAGGGACCCCACCGATAAACTCATCTTT. It encodes CAARRDPTDKLIF.